Sequencing of this TCR beta chain was carried out in a study of OX40 agonist ivuxolimab in advanced cancers. V gave up 10 bases and J gave up 0 bases, with 12 bases separating them. Germline CDR1 reads SGHNT; CDR2 reads YENEEA. The CDR3 contains 13 residues. Sequenced by immunoSEQ multiplex PCR; TCRdb stores in-frame clones only, minus some. The data contain 99,000 or so clones, just under 95% of them singletons. The sequences come from CD4+ or CD8+ T cells sorted from blood, collected in a trial of the OX40 agonist ivuxolimab. The origin of this receptor is an adult with an advanced solid tumor such as melanoma, head and neck, liver or kidney cancer. The rearrangement links TRBV11-3 to TRBJ1-1; D gene uncertain. CDR3 region: CAIQLLVNTEAFF. The CDR3 nucleotides read TGTGCCATCCAGCTTTTAGTGAACACTGAAGCTTTCTTT.